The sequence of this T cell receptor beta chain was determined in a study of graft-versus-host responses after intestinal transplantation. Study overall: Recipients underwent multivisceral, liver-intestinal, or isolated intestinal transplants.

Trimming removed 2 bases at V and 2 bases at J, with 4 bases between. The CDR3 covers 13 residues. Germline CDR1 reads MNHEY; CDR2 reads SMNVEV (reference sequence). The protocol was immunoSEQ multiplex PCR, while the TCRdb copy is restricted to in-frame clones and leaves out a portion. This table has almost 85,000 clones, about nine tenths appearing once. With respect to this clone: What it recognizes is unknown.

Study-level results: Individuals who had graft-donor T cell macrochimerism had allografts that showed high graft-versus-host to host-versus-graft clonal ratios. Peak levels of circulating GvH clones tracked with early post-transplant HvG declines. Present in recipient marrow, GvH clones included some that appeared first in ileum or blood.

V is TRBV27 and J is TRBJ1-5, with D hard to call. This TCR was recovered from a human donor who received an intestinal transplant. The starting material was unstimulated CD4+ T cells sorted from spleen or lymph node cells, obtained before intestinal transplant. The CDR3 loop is CASSLQGNQPQHF. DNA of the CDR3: TGTGCCAGCAGTTTACAGGGCAATCAGCCCCAGCATTTT.